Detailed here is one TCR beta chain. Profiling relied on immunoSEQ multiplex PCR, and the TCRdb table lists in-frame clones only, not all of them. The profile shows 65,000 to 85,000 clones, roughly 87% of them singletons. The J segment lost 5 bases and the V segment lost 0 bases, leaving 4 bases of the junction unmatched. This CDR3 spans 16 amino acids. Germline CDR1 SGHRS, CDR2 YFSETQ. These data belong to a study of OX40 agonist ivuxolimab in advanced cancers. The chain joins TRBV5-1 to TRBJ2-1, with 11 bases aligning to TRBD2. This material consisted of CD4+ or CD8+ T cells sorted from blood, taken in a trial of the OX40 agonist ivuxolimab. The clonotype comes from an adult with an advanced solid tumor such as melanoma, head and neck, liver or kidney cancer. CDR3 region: CASSLGALAGDNEQFF. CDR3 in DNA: TGCGCCAGCAGCTTGGGGGCACTAGCGGGAGACAATGAGCAGTTCTTC.